The entry that follows covers one T cell receptor beta chain sequence. Its cognate antigen is unknown. Profiled with immunoSEQ multiplex PCR; TCRdb holds only in-frame clones, not every one. The sample has 140,000 to 150,000 clones, approximately 78% seen once. This sample stems from a study of T cell responses to AZD1222 COVID-19 vaccine. The study, taken as a whole, reports: The study identified only five to seven AZD1222 recipients as seropositive at baseline. Once two AZD1222 doses were given, Spike-specific TCR breadth and depth went up. Sampled repertoires all dated from after the peak T cell response. Among vaccine-associated CD4 TCRs, coverage spanned spike, with dominance at 160-218 and 743-854.

With V trimmed by 3 bases and J by 3 bases, 2 bases remained unmatched. Germline CDR1 SGHDT, CDR2 YYEEEE. The CDR3 has 14 amino acids. The V gene is TRBV5-6, the J gene TRBJ2-2, with 7 bases fitting TRBD2. This specimen was peripheral blood, taken on day 0 of MenACWY control vaccination. This clonotype was sampled from an adult in good health. CDR3 region: CASSYGLDTGELFF. The DNA of the CDR3 is TGTGCCAGCAGCTACGGACTAGACACCGGGGAGCTGTTTTTT.